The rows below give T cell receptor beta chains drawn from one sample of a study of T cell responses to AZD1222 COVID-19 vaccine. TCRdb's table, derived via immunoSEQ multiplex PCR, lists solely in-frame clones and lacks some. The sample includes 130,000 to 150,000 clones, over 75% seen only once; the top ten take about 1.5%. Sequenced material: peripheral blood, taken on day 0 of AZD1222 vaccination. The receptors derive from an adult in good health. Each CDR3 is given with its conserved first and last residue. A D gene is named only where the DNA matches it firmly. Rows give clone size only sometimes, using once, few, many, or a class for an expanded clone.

cdr3_aa: CASSLEADTEAFF; cdr3_nt: TGTGCCAGCTCACTGGAGGCGGACACTGAAGCTTTCTTT; v_call: TRBV18; clone_size: -; j_call: TRBJ1-1; d_call: -
cdr3_aa: CASTPGTPLGYTF; cdr3_nt: TGTGCCAGCACCCCCGGGACACCGCTGGGCTACACCTTC; v_call: TRBV28; clone_size: -; j_call: TRBJ1-2; d_call: -
cdr3_aa: CASSYSETGIGEQYF; cdr3_nt: TGTGCCAGCAGTTACTCCGAGACAGGGATCGGTGAGCAGTACTTC; v_call: TRBV6-5; clone_size: -; j_call: TRBJ2-7; d_call: TRBD1
cdr3_aa: CASSLVGTGDYEQYF; cdr3_nt: TGTGCCAGCAGCTTAGTAGGGACAGGCGATTACGAGCAGTACTTC; v_call: TRBV7-2; clone_size: once; j_call: TRBJ2-7; d_call: TRBD1
cdr3_aa: CASNDGGIDQPQHF; cdr3_nt: TGTGCCAGCAACGACGGGGGGATCGATCAGCCCCAGCATTTT; v_call: TRBV2; clone_size: -; j_call: TRBJ1-5; d_call: -
cdr3_aa: CASSFGDSLYGYTF; cdr3_nt: TGTGCCAGCAGTTTCGGTGACAGCCTCTATGGCTACACCTTC; v_call: TRBV28; clone_size: few; j_call: TRBJ1-2; d_call: -
cdr3_aa: CASAGGLDTQYF; cdr3_nt: TGTGCCAGCGCCGGGGGCCTAGATACGCAGTATTTT; v_call: TRBV12-3/TRBV12-4; clone_size: once; j_call: TRBJ2-3; d_call: -
cdr3_aa: CASSTSTGERNQPQHF; cdr3_nt: TGTGCCAGCAGCACCTCAACAGGGGAGCGCAATCAGCCCCAGCATTTT; v_call: TRBV28; clone_size: -; j_call: TRBJ1-5; d_call: TRBD1
cdr3_aa: CAWNRADYNSPLHF; cdr3_nt: TGTGCCTGGAACAGGGCCGACTATAATTCACCCCTCCACTTT; v_call: TRBV30; clone_size: -; j_call: TRBJ1-6; d_call: -
cdr3_aa: CASSQATGISRGTDTQYF; cdr3_nt: TGCGCCAGCAGCCAAGCTACAGGGATCTCCCGGGGCACAGATACGCAGTATTTT; v_call: TRBV4-3; clone_size: -; j_call: TRBJ2-3; d_call: -
cdr3_aa: CASSPTGQGRGYTF; cdr3_nt: TGTGCCAGCAGCCCGACGGGACAGGGACGTGGCTACACCTTC; v_call: TRBV9; clone_size: -; j_call: TRBJ1-2; d_call: TRBD1
cdr3_aa: CASSLWGTVNQPQHF; cdr3_nt: TGTGCCAGCAGCTTATGGGGGACAGTCAATCAGCCCCAGCATTTT; v_call: TRBV7-2; clone_size: -; j_call: TRBJ1-5; d_call: TRBD1
cdr3_aa: CASSYRTGRVTGELFF; cdr3_nt: TGCGCCAGCAGCTACAGGACAGGGCGGGTCACCGGGGAGCTGTTTTTT; v_call: TRBV5-1; clone_size: -; j_call: TRBJ2-2; d_call: TRBD1
cdr3_aa: CAWSRAVNTEAFF; cdr3_nt: TGTGCCTGGAGTCGGGCGGTGAACACTGAAGCTTTCTTT; v_call: TRBV30; clone_size: -; j_call: TRBJ1-1; d_call: -
cdr3_aa: CASSPARIGGHGYTF; cdr3_nt: TGTGCCAGCAGCCCAGCCCGCATCGGGGGCCACGGCTACACCTTC; v_call: TRBV4-2; clone_size: -; j_call: TRBJ1-2; d_call: -
cdr3_aa: CASSHSGNTIYF; cdr3_nt: TGTGCCAGCAGCCACTCTGGAAACACCATATATTTT; v_call: TRBV14; clone_size: -; j_call: TRBJ1-3; d_call: -
cdr3_aa: CASSSDQGTEAFF; cdr3_nt: TGTGCCAGCAGCTCAGATCAAGGGACTGAAGCTTTCTTT; v_call: TRBV7-3; clone_size: -; j_call: TRBJ1-1; d_call: -
cdr3_aa: CASSYSQGGNTEAFF; cdr3_nt: TGTGCCAGCAGTTACTCTCAGGGGGGAAACACTGAAGCTTTCTTT; v_call: TRBV6-5; clone_size: -; j_call: TRBJ1-1; d_call: TRBD1
cdr3_aa: CASSPDASGRARDEQFF; cdr3_nt: TGTGCCAGCAGCCCCGACGCTAGCGGGAGGGCCCGGGATGAGCAGTTCTTC; v_call: TRBV11-2; clone_size: -; j_call: TRBJ2-1; d_call: TRBD2
cdr3_aa: CASSIGDRDYGYTF; cdr3_nt: TGTGCCAGTAGTATCGGGGACAGGGACTATGGCTACACCTTC; v_call: TRBV19; clone_size: -; j_call: TRBJ1-2; d_call: TRBD1
cdr3_aa: CASSFRGGETQYF; cdr3_nt: TGTGCCAGCAGTTTCCGGGGGGGAGAGACCCAGTACTTC; v_call: TRBV27; clone_size: -; j_call: TRBJ2-5; d_call: TRBD2
cdr3_aa: CATRAEEHNEQFF; cdr3_nt: TGTGCCACCAGAGCGGAGGAACACAATGAGCAGTTCTTC; v_call: TRBV24-1; clone_size: -; j_call: TRBJ2-1; d_call: -
cdr3_aa: CAWTWDRGNEKLFF; cdr3_nt: TGTGCCTGGACCTGGGACAGGGGGAATGAAAAACTGTTTTTT; v_call: TRBV30; clone_size: -; j_call: TRBJ1-4; d_call: TRBD1
cdr3_aa: CASSPRTGNTEAFF; cdr3_nt: TGCGCCAGCAGCCCTAGGACGGGGAACACTGAAGCTTTCTTT; v_call: TRBV5-1; clone_size: -; j_call: TRBJ1-1; d_call: -
cdr3_aa: CASSGSLGGTYEQYF; cdr3_nt: TGTGCCAGCAGTGGATCCCTGGGCGGGACTTACGAGCAGTACTTC; v_call: TRBV25-1; clone_size: -; j_call: TRBJ2-7; d_call: -
cdr3_aa: CAWMADLNTEAFF; cdr3_nt: TGTGCCTGGATGGCAGATCTGAACACTGAAGCTTTCTTT; v_call: TRBV30; clone_size: -; j_call: TRBJ1-1; d_call: -
cdr3_aa: CASSTGTPAYEQYF; cdr3_nt: TGCGCCAGCAGTACCGGGACTCCGGCATACGAGCAGTACTTC; v_call: TRBV10-2; clone_size: once; j_call: TRBJ2-7; d_call: -
cdr3_aa: CASSRQGSWADTQYF; cdr3_nt: TGCGCCAGCAGCAGACAGGGGAGTTGGGCAGATACGCAGTATTTT; v_call: TRBV5-1; clone_size: -; j_call: TRBJ2-3; d_call: TRBD1
cdr3_aa: CASSLGGSGEQYF; cdr3_nt: TGTGCCAGCAGTTTAGGCGGGAGTGGCGAGCAGTACTTC; v_call: TRBV28; clone_size: -; j_call: TRBJ2-7; d_call: TRBD2
cdr3_aa: CASSLPGTGSTDTQYF; cdr3_nt: TGTGCCAGCAGCCTCCCCGGGACGGGCTCCACAGATACGCAGTATTTT; v_call: TRBV7-6; clone_size: -; j_call: TRBJ2-3; d_call: -
cdr3_aa: CASRASGSDEQFF; cdr3_nt: TGTGCCAGTAGGGCTAGCGGGAGTGATGAGCAGTTCTTC; v_call: TRBV19; clone_size: -; j_call: TRBJ2-1; d_call: TRBD2
cdr3_aa: CASSLVSGSPLHF; cdr3_nt: TGTGCCAGCAGCTTAGTCAGTGGTTCACCCCTCCACTTT; v_call: TRBV7-2; clone_size: once; j_call: TRBJ1-6; d_call: -
cdr3_aa: CASTLRDLYGYTF; cdr3_nt: TGTGCCAGTACTCTCCGGGATCTCTATGGCTACACCTTC; v_call: TRBV19; clone_size: once; j_call: TRBJ1-2; d_call: -
cdr3_aa: CASRSGRGDYEQYF; cdr3_nt: TGTGCCAGCCGCTCGGGGCGGGGGGATTACGAGCAGTACTTC; v_call: TRBV25-1; clone_size: -; j_call: TRBJ2-7; d_call: TRBD2
cdr3_aa: CASSEGGTGPETQYF; cdr3_nt: TGTGCCAGCAGTGAAGGGGGGACAGGTCCTGAGACCCAGTACTTC; v_call: TRBV6-1; clone_size: -; j_call: TRBJ2-5; d_call: TRBD1
cdr3_aa: CALDSLNYGYTF; cdr3_nt: TGTGCCTTGGACAGTTTAAACTATGGCTACACCTTC; v_call: TRBV30; clone_size: -; j_call: TRBJ1-2; d_call: -
cdr3_aa: CASSLGTGGYGYTF; cdr3_nt: TGTGCCAGCAGCTTGGGGACAGGGGGCTATGGCTACACCTTC; v_call: TRBV7-9; clone_size: -; j_call: TRBJ1-2; d_call: TRBD1